This T cell receptor (beta chain) was sequenced for a study of response to subunit inactivated influenza vaccine. This clonotype was counted only a few times. What it binds is not known. TCRdb re-called the RT-PCR reads through MiXCR, storing one row per CDR3 protein. This sample has about 310,000 distinct CDR3 sequences, with approximately 21% found just once. CDR3 length: 12 residues. Trimming took 7 bases from V and 5 from J, leaving 11 bases between them. CDR1 and CDR2 from the germline V gene are LNHNV and YYDKDF (reference sequence). The study's findings and limits: Authors suggested each seasonal flu vaccination may recruit only limited numbers of new T cells.

Material: PBMCs from blood, obtained about 20 months after vaccination. V usage is TRBV15 and J usage is TRBJ1-1, with D tentatively TRBD1 (5 bases). The receptor was derived from a man between 50 and 75 years old who received an inactivated influenza vaccine. The CDR3: CATTRDRTEAFF. CDR3 DNA sequence: TGTGCCACCACCCGGGACCGAACTGAAGCTTTCTTT.